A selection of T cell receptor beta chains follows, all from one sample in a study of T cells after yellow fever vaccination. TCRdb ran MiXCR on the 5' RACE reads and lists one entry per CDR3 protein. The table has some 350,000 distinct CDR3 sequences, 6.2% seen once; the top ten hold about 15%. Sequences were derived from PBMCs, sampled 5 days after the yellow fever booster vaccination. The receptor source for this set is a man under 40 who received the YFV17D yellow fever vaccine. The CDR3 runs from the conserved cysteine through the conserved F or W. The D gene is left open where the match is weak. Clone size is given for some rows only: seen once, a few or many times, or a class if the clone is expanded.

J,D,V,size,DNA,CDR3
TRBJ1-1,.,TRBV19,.,TGTGCCAGTCTCGCACGGGGGAACACTGAAGCTTTCTTT,CASLARGNTEAFF
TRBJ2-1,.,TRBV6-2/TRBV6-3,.,TGTGCCAGCAGTTACGGGTCCCGATTCACATCGTTCTTC,CASSYGSRFTSFF
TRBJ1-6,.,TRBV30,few,TGTGCCTGGAGTGTCGGGGCGGCCTCCGGGCCCCTCCACTTT,CAWSVGAASGPLHF
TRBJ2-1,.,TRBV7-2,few,TGTGCCAGCAGCTCCCAAACAAAGAATGAGCAGTTCTTC,CASSSQTKNEQFF
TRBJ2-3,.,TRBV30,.,TGTGCCTGGAGTCCAGGTCGGACAGATACGCAGTATTTT,CAWSPGRTDTQYF
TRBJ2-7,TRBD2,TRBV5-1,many,TGCGCCAGCAGCTTCACACTAGCGGGAGTCGTCTACGAGCAGTACTTC,CASSFTLAGVVYEQYF
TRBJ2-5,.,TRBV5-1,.,TGCGCCAGCAGCCTACAACCCGTGACGACCTCCGGTCCACAAGAGACCCAGTACTTC,CASSLQPVTTSGPQETQYF
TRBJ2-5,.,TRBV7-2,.,TGTGCCAGCAGCTTAGTGGGGGTCCTTGAGACCCAGTACTTC,CASSLVGVLETQYF
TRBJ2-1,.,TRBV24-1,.,TGTGCCACCAGTGATGTTGGACAGCCACCTTCCTACAATGAGCAGTTCTTC,CATSDVGQPPSYNEQFF
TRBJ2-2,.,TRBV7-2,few,TGTGCCAGCAGCTTACAACAGGGCGGCACCGGGGAGCTGTTTTTT,CASSLQQGGTGELFF
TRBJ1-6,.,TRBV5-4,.,TGTGCCAGCAGGGAATCGGGGGTCTCCTATAATTCACCCCTCCACTTT,CASRESGVSYNSPLHF
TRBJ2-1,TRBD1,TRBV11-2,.,TGTGCCAGCAGCTTCCCCCCTCGGGACAGGGGTGGAAGGGGATACAATGAGCAGTTCTTC,CASSFPPRDRGGRGYNEQFF
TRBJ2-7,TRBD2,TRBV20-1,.,TGCAGTGCTAGAATTCTAGCGGAAGCCTCCTACGAGCAGTACTTC,CSARILAEASYEQYF
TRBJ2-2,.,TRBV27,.,TGTGCCAGCAAACTCACCCTAGGGGCGGGGCGCACCGGGGAGCTGTTTTTT,CASKLTLGAGRTGELFF
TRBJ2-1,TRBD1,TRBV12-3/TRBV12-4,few,TGTGCCAGCAAAGACAGGGTAAATGAGCAGTTCTTC,CASKDRVNEQFF
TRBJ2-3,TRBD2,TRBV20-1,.,TGCAGTGCTCCGGGACTACCCACAGATACGCAGTATTTT,CSAPGLPTDTQYF
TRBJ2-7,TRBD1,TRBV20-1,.,TGCAGTGCTAGAGGGGGGACAGGGGGCGTCGACGAGCAGTACTTC,CSARGGTGGVDEQYF
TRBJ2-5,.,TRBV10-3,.,TGTGCCATCAGTGAGTCTTCTTCCCAAGAGACCCAGTACTTC,CAISESSSQETQYF
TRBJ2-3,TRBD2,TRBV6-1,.,TGTGCCAGCAGCCCCGGGACCGTAGCGGGACTCTCAGATACGCAGTATTTT,CASSPGTVAGLSDTQYF
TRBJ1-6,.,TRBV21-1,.,TGTGCCAGCAGTCCGGACAGGGACGGCTCACCCCTCCACTTT,CASSPDRDGSPLHF
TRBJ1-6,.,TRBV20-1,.,TGCAGTGCTAGAGTCCTGGGACGGATAAATTCACCCCTCCACTTT,CSARVLGRINSPLHF
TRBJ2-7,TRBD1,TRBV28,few,TGTGCCAGTTCCAGGGGGTGGCAGTACTTC,CASSRGWQYF
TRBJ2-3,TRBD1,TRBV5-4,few,TGTGCCAGCAGCTTGGTGGACAGGCAAGCAGATACGCAGTATTTT,CASSLVDRQADTQYF
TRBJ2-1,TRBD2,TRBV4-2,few,TGTGCCAGCAGCCAAGAGTGGGCTAGCGGGCCCTCTAATGAGCAGTTCTTC,CASSQEWASGPSNEQFF
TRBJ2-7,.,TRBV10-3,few,TGTGCCATCAGTGGGAGCGGCCACACCTACGAGCAGTACTTC,CAISGSGHTYEQYF
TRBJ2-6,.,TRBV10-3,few,TGTGCCATCAGTGAGTCGACGGCCAACGTCCTGACTTTC,CAISESTANVLTF
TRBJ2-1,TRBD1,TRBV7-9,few,TGTGCCAGCAGCATAGACAGGGCCCCTGGGGTTGAGCAGTTCTTC,CASSIDRAPGVEQFF
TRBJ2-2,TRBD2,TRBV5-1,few,TGCGCCAGCAGCGGAAGCGGGAGGTACACCGGGGAGCTGTTTTTT,CASSGSGRYTGELFF
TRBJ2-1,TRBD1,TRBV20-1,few,TGCAGTGCTCAGACAGGGAGCACCATCTCCTACAATGAGCAGTTCTTC,CSAQTGSTISYNEQFF
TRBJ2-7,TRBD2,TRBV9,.,TGTGCCAGCAGCGTAGCTGGGAGGGACTACGAGCAGTACTTC,CASSVAGRDYEQYF
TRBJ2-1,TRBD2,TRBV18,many,TGTGCCAGCTCACCAACTAGCGGGAAGCCCCATGAGCAGTTCTTC,CASSPTSGKPHEQFF
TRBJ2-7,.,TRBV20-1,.,TGCAGTGCTATTAAGGGGAACTACTACGAGCAGTACTTC,CSAIKGNYYEQYF
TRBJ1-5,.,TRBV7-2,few,TGTGCCAGCAGCTTAGCGCAAGCTTATCAGCCCCAGCATTTT,CASSLAQAYQPQHF
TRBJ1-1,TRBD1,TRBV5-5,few,TGTGCCAGCAGCTTTCAGGGGGTGTCTGAAGCTTTCTTT,CASSFQGVSEAFF
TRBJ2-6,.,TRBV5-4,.,TGTGCCAGCAGCTGGGACGCCTCTGGGGCCAACGTCCTGACTTTC,CASSWDASGANVLTF
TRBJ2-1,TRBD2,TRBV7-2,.,TGTGCCAGCAGTTCCCGGGACTACCTAAACAATGAGCAGTTCTTC,CASSSRDYLNNEQFF
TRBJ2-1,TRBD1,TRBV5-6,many,TGTGCCAGCAGCCGGACAGGGTTGGGTTACAATGAGCAGTTCTTC,CASSRTGLGYNEQFF
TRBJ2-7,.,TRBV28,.,TGTGCCAGCAGTTTATCGGGTACCATCTACGAGCAGTACTTC,CASSLSGTIYEQYF
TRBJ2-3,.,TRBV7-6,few,TGTGCCAGCAGCCTTAGTACCCCGCCAGATACGCAGTATTTT,CASSLSTPPDTQYF
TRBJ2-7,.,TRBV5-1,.,TGCGTCAGCAGCTTGGCTTCAGGTGACGGGACCAACGCGAAGCAGTACTTC,CVSSLASGDGTNAKQYF
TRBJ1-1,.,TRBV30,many,TGTGCCTGGAGTGTATCCCAGGGGTACACTGAAGCTTTCTTT,CAWSVSQGYTEAFF
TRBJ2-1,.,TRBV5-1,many,TGCGCCAGCAGCTTTGGGCGGAGCTCCTACAATGAGCAGTTCTTC,CASSFGRSSYNEQFF
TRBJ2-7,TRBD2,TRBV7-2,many,TGTGCCAGCAGCTTAGTTGGACTAGCGGGAGGGCCCGGCGAGCAGTACTTC,CASSLVGLAGGPGEQYF
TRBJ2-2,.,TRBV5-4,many,TGTGCCAGCAGCTTGAGTGACGCGAACACCGGGGAGCTGTTTTTT,CASSLSDANTGELFF